The text below deals with one T cell receptor (beta chain). Only in-frame clones appear in the TCRdb table, and some are missing; sequencing was by immunoSEQ multiplex PCR. The sample lists about 590,000 clones; roughly 95% were seen once. CD8 cells classed as naive were CD45RO-negative and positively selected for CCR7, excluding terminally differentiated effector memory CD45RA+ cells. The data were obtained in a study of shared clonotypes between healthy human individuals. Study in general: Three plates each covered CD4 naive and memory; CD8 naive two, CD8 memory one.

The V and J ends lost 1 base and 0 bases respectively, with 7 bases between them. The CDR3 is 14 amino acids. CDR1 and CDR2 (germline): LNHDA, SQIVND (reference sequence). The rearrangement joins TRBV19 to TRBJ2-7; D is ambiguous. This receptor was identified in a woman between 25 and 40 years old in good health. Source material: naive CD8+ T cells sorted from blood. The chain's CDR3 is CASSIAGSSYEQYF. CDR3 bases: TGTGCCAGTAGTATAGCGGGCAGCTCCTACGAGCAGTACTTC.